One sample yielded the 11 T cell receptor beta chains listed below, sequenced in a study of Tregs in tolerant kidney transplant recipients. Related graft donors supplied nonmyeloablative bone marrow transplants, and mixed chimerism was transient. TCRdb's table, derived via immunoSEQ multiplex PCR, lists solely in-frame clones and lacks some. The sample holds 90,000 or so clones, approximately 93% seen once. Here the sequenced sample was CD4+ T cells from blood (PBMCs), taken 12 months after the transplant. These TCRs come from a human patient who received a combined kidney and bone marrow transplant. A share of the T cells may be of graft donor origin.

The chain has TRBV7-6 and TRBJ2-3; possibly TRBD2 for D (7 bases). CDR1 is SGHVS, CDR2 FNYEAQ, per germline. V lost 0 bases and J lost 7, with 23 bases in between. The CDR3 sequence is 18 residues long. CDR3 loop: CASSLAVRGTTLLHTQYF. The CDR3 DNA reads as TGTGCCAGCAGCTTAGCAGTAAGGGGGACTACCCTTTTGCATACGCAGTATTTT. Based on the CDR3 plus reference TRBV7-6 and TRBJ2-3, the full variable domain is GAGVSQSPRYKVTKRGQDVALRCDPISGHVSLYWYRQALGQGPEFLTYFNYEAQQDKSGLPNDRFSAERPEGSISTLTIQRTEQRDSAMYRCASSLAVRGTTLLHTQYFGPGTRLTVL.

The chain links TRBV7-9 to TRBJ2-2; maybe TRBD1 (6 bases). The germline CDR1 and CDR2 sequences are SEHNR and FQNEAQ (reference sequence). V dropped 5 bases and J dropped 1 base, with 8 bases sitting between them. The CDR3 is 14 residues long. CDR3 in amino acids: CASSATGNTGELFF. In DNA, the CDR3 is TGTGCCAGCAGCGCGACAGGGAACACCGGGGAGCTGTTTTTT.

The V gene is TRBV7-9, the J gene TRBJ2-5, with 8 bases lining up with TRBD2. This CDR3 comprises 15 residues. Per germline, CDR1 SEHNR and CDR2 FQNEAQ (reference sequence). Trimming removed 5 bases from V and 4 bases from J; junction bases left unmatched: 9. The chain's CDR3 is CASSPDHGGGETQYF. The CDR3 DNA reads TGTGCCAGCAGCCCCGACCACGGGGGGGGAGAGACCCAGTACTTC.

This chain joins TRBV5-4 and TRBJ1-2, with a possible D match to TRBD1 (5 bases). This CDR3 contains 14 residues. Per germline, CDR1 SGHNT and CDR2 YYREEE (reference sequence). The V end was cut by 1 base, the J end by 2 bases, with 9 bases between. CDR3 DNA: TGTGCCAGCAGCTTGATGACAGAAAACTATGGCTACACCTTC. It translates to CASSLMTENYGYTF.

This clone occurred a few times. The chain combines TRBV6-5 with TRBJ1-3; D unclear. This CDR3 is 11 amino acids long. The germline gives CDR1 MNHEY, CDR2 SVGAGI. V dropped 10 bases and J dropped 0 bases, with 4 bases sitting between them. This CDR3 is CATVSGNTIYF. Written as DNA, the CDR3 is TGTGCCACCGTCTCTGGAAACACCATATATTTT.

The chain carries TRBV19 and TRBJ2-5; TRBD1 agrees at 9 bases. The CDR3 has 18 residues. The trim removed 3 bases at V and 5 bases at J, leaving 16 bases unmatched. In germline, CDR1 is LNHDA, CDR2 SQIVND (reference sequence). Written as DNA, the CDR3 is TGTGCCAGTAGTATGAACAGGGGGCCCCCCGGAAAAGGGGAGACCCAGTACTTC. As protein: CASSMNRGPPGKGETQYF.

CDR3 coding DNA: TGTGCCAGCAGGAATCGGGGGGGAGGAGATACGCAGTATTTT. The encoded protein is CASRNRGGGDTQYF. The rearrangement uses TRBV28 and TRBJ2-3; TRBD2 matches 8 bases. This CDR3 is 14 amino acids long. J gave up 5 bases and V 6 bases, and 7 bases lay outside the gene matches. Germline V gives CDR1 MDHEN, CDR2 SYDVKM.

The V call is TRBV15, the J call TRBJ2-5, with TRBD2 as a possible D gene (6 bases). The J call is in doubt because the DNA end fits TRBJ2-7 better. CDR1 and CDR2 (germline): LNHNV, YYDKDF (reference sequence). CDR3 size: 14 residues. CDR3 nucleotide sequence: TGTGCCACCAGCAGAGGGCAGGGACTCTACGAGCAGTACTTC. Residues: CATSRGQGLYEQYF.

The rearrangement joins TRBV9 to TRBJ2-5; a possible D gene is TRBD2 (6 bases). The germline V gene encodes CDR1 SGDLS and CDR2 YYNGEE. V lost 4 bases and J lost 3, with 10 bases in between. The CDR3 extends over 13 amino acids. In DNA, the CDR3 is TGTGCCAGCAGCCCCCGACTAGAAGAGACCCAGTACTTC. It translates to CASSPRLEETQYF.

As for this clone: At one of its ends the junction is not consistent with the germline gene, which may arise from a read error. This chain's CDR3 is CAWSWDRFYNSPLHF. The CDR3, as DNA: TGTGCCTGGAGTTGGGACAGGTTCTATAATTCCCCCCTCCACTTT. V usage is TRBV30 and J usage is TRBJ1-6; 8 bases align to TRBD1. CDR3 length: 15 residues. Germline CDR1 and CDR2: GTSNPN and SVGIG (reference sequence).

The J gene is TRBJ1-5, the V gene TRBV5-1; D might be TRBD1 (6 bases). The CDR3 loop spans 15 amino acids. Germline-derived CDR1 and CDR2 are SGHRS and YFSETQ. Trimming stripped 5 bases from V and 7 bases from J, with 19 bases between. The CDR3, as DNA: TGCGCCAGCAGTTCTCCTCCGGCTACAGGGCAGCCCCAGCATTTT. It translates to CASSSPPATGQPQHF.